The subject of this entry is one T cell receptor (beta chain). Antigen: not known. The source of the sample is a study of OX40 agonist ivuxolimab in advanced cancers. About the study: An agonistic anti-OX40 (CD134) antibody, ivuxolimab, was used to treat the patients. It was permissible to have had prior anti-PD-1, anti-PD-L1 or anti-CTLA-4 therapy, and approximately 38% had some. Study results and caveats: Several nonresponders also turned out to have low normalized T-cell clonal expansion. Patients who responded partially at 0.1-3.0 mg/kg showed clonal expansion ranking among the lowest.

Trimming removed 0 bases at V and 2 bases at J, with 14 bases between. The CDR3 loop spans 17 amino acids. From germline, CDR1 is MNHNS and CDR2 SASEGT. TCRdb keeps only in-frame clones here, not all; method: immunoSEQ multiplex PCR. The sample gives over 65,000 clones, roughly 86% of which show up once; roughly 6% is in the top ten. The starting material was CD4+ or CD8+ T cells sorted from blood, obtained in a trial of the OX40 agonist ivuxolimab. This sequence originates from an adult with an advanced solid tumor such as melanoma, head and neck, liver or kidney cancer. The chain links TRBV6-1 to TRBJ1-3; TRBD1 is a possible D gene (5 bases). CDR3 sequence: CASSEARRGTPGNTIYF. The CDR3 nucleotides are TGTGCCAGCAGTGAAGCGCGGCGAGGGACTCCTGGAAACACCATATATTTT.